This TCR beta chain was observed in a study of spatial heterogeneity in lung cancer. Stated time point: blood at routine non-recurrence follow-up after resection. The study sequenced unsorted whole RNA from tumor, nontumor lung or frozen PBMC. Each CDR3 protein gets one entry after TCRdb re-called the 5' RACE reads with MiXCR. The table lists some 120,000 distinct CDR3 sequences, 12% of them singletons. The CDR3 has 14 residues. Germline CDR1 is SNHLY and CDR2 is FYNNEI. V lost 6 bases and J 7 bases, leaving 15 bases between the germline ends. This specimen was PBMCs, taken at follow-up. The genes are TRBV2 and TRBJ1-4; D gene ambiguous. This clonotype was obtained from a male donor with early-stage non-small cell lung cancer. The CDR3, as DNA: TGTGCCAGCAGACCGACACGGCTTGGTGAAAAACTGTTTTTT. Its translation is CASRPTRLGEKLFF.